The clone carrying this T cell receptor (beta chain) was picked up many times. The data were taken from a study of neurological immune-mediated disorders. TCRdb called the 5' RACE reads again in MiXCR, with one record for every CDR3 protein. The sample carries approximately 70,000 distinct CDR3 sequences, roughly 4.8% recorded once. This sequence originates from a woman aged 70-85 years with multiple sclerosis. The specimen sequenced was PBMCs.

CDR3 nucleotide sequence: TGTGCCAGCACCAAGGCAGTAGATAACTATGGCTACACCTTC. Protein: CASTKAVDNYGYTF. This chain links TRBV6-5 with TRBJ1-2, with no clear D. This CDR3 is 14 amino acids long. Germline V gene sequence: CDR1 MNHEY, CDR2 SVGAGI. V gave up 7 bases and J gave up 1 base, with 13 bases separating them.